There are many counts of the clone carrying this TCR beta chain. Its cognate antigen is unknown. This record belongs to a study of T-cell reconstitution after alpha-beta-depleted transplantation in children. Study-wide results and limits: When one year had passed after transplant, most T-cell counts and diversity came from newly produced T cells. Reportedly, roughly two months post-transplant, alpha-beta T cells arose from several hundred expanded graft clones. Surviving recipient T cells and intrathymic progenitors accounted for some patients' high TCRbeta diversity at day 60.

Unique molecular identifiers were incorporated into the prepared TCRbeta library. In TCRdb, the PCR reads were re-called with MiXCR into one record per CDR3 protein. The repertoire consists of 250,000 to 300,000 distinct CDR3 sequences, with about 9.5% occurring once and the leading ten covering about 8%. With 5 bases removed from V and 5 bases from J, the gap between germline ends came to 12 bases. CDR3 length: 13 amino acids. The germline V gene has CDR1 SGHTA and CDR2 FQGTGA. The specimen was PBMCs, collected before TCRalphabeta/CD19-depleted stem cell transplant. The receptor comes from a boy in the first two years of life with acute myeloid leukemia, due to receive a stem cell transplant. The chain couples TRBV7-3 to TRBJ2-5; TRBD2 is a possible D gene (6 bases). The DNA for the CDR3 is TGTGCCAGCAGCCTAGACAGCGGGGAGACCCAGTACTTC. As protein: CASSLDSGETQYF.